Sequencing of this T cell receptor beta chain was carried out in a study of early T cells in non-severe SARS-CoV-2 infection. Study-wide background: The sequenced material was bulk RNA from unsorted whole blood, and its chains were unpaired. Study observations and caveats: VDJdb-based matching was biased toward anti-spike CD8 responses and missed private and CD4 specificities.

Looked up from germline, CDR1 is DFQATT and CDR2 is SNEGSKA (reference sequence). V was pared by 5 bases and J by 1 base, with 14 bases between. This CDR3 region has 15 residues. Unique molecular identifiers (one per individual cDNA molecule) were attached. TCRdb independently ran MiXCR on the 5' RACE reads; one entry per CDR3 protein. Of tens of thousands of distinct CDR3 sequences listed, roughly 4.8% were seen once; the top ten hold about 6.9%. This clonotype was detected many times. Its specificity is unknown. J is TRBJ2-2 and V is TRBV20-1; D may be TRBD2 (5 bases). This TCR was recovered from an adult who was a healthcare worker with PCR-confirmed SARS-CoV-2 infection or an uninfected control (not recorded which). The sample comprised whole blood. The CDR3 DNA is TGCAGTGCTTTAATAGCGAGCTTGAACACCGGGGAGCTGTTTTTT. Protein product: CSALIASLNTGELFF.